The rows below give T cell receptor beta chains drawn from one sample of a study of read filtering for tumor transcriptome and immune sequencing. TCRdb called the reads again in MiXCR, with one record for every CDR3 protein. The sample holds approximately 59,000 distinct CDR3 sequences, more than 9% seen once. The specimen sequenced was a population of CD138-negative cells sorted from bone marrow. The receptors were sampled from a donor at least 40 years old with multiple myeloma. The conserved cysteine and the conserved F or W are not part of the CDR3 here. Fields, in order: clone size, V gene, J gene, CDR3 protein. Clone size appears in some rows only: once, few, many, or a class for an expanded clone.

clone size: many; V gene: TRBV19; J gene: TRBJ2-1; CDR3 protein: ASTATTGTGSNEQF
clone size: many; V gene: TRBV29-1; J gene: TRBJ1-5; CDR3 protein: SVVDRGVDQPQH
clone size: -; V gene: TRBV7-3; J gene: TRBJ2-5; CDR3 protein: AGNSGALPGETQY
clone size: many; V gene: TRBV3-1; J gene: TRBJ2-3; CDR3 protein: ASSQDSADTQY
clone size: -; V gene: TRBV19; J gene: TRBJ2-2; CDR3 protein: ASSMRQTNTGELS
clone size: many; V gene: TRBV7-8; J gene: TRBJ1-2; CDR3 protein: ASSFDGDYGYT
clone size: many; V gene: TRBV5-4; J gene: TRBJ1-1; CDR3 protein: ASSWGQGRGGTEAF
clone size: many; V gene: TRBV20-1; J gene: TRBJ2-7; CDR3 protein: SASSGQGAREQY
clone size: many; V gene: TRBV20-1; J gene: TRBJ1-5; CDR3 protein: SARDREASNQPQH
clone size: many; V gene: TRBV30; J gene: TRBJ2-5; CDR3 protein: AWSPGQGPETQY
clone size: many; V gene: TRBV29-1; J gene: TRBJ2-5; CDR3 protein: SVEGGKEETQY
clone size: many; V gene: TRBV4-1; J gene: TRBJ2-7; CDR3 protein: ASSQDQTPVYEQY
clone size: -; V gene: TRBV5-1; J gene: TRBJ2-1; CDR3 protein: ASSTYRGRNEQF
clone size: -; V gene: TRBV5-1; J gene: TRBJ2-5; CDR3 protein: ASSLDGVGTQY
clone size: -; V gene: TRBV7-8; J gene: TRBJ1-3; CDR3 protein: ASSFPTGSSGNAIY
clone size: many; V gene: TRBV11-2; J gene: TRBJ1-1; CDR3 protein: ASSSNRGHWAEAF
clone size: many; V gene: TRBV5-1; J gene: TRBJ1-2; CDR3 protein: ASSWTLNYGYT
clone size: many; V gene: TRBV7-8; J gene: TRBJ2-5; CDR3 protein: ASSIGTSGASRETQY
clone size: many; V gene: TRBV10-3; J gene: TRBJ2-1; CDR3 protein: AIKEGGGVAYNEQF
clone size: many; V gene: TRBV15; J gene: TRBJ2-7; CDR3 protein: ATSSSSVPYEQY
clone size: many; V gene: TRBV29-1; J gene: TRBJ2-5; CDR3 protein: SVPGTGQETQY
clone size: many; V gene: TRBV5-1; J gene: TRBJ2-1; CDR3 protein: ASSFRTVTNEQF
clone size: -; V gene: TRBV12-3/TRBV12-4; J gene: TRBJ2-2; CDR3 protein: ASLQRANTGELF
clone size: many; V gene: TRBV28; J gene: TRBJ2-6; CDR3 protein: ASSSRTSGRGANVLT
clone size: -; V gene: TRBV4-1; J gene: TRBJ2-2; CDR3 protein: ASSQPPLGTGELF
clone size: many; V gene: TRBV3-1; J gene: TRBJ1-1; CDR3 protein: ASSQETGRNTEAF
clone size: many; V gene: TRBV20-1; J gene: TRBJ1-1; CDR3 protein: SAGRVTEAF